The rows below give T cell receptor beta chains drawn from one sample of a study of glioma-infiltrating T cells after dendritic cell vaccination. Clones were sequenced by immunoSEQ multiplex PCR, and TCRdb holds only the in-frame ones, with some missing. This sample has about 58,000 clones; under 90% occur once, and the top ten carry about 8.3%. This specimen consisted of blood, obtained after dendritic cell vaccination. The receptors stem from a human donor with glioblastoma. Both conserved end residues are part of each CDR3. The D gene is left open where the match is weak. Only some rows state a clone size, as once, few, many or a class for expanded clones.

D: TRBD1
V: TRBV6-5
J: TRBJ1-5
size: -
CDR3: CASSLGQDNQPQHF
DNA: TGTGCCAGCAGTTTGGGACAGGACAATCAGCCCCAGCATTTT

D: TRBD1
V: TRBV9
J: TRBJ1-3
size: -
CDR3: CASSVVGQAGNSGNTIYF
DNA: TGTGCCAGCAGCGTAGTGGGACAGGCAGGGAACTCTGGAAACACCATATATTTT

D: -
V: TRBV11-2
J: TRBJ2-3
size: -
CDR3: CASSPGAGVGGTDTQYF
DNA: TGTGCCAGCAGCCCAGGGGCTGGGGTTGGTGGCACAGATACGCAGTATTTT

D: -
V: TRBV7-8
J: TRBJ1-1
size: -
CDR3: CASTNRRGRLNTEAFF
DNA: TGTGCCAGCACCAACCGCAGGGGCAGATTGAACACTGAAGCTTTCTTT

D: TRBD1
V: TRBV18
J: TRBJ2-7
size: -
CDR3: CASSPGQVTEQYF
DNA: TGTGCCAGCTCACCGGGACAGGTTACCGAGCAGTACTTC

D: TRBD2
V: TRBV5-6
J: TRBJ2-5
size: -
CDR3: CASSLVGGGGAQTQYF
DNA: TGTGCCAGCAGCTTGGTCGGAGGCGGGGGGGCACAGACCCAGTACTTC

D: -
V: TRBV27
J: TRBJ1-6
size: -
CDR3: CASRGQGSSYNSPLHF
DNA: TGTGCCAGCAGGGGGCAGGGGAGCTCCTATAATTCACCCCTCCACTTT

D: -
V: TRBV30
J: TRBJ1-1
size: -
CDR3: CAWGGSTEAFF
DNA: TGTGCCTGGGGGGGGAGTACTGAAGCTTTCTTT

D: TRBD2
V: TRBV5-4
J: TRBJ2-5
size: -
CDR3: CASRPHSGGSQETQYF
DNA: TGTGCCAGCAGACCGCATAGCGGGGGGTCCCAAGAGACCCAGTACTTC

D: TRBD1
V: TRBV6-1
J: TRBJ1-5
size: -
CDR3: CASKGQGRGNQPQHF
DNA: TGTGCCAGCAAGGGACAGGGAAGAGGCAATCAGCCCCAGCATTTT

D: -
V: TRBV18
J: TRBJ1-5
size: once
CDR3: CASSQVEGSQPQHF
DNA: TGTGCCAGCTCACAGGTCGAGGGAAGTCAGCCCCAGCATTTT

D: -
V: TRBV15
J: TRBJ1-2
size: few
CDR3: CATSRDLSGTGVYGYTF
DNA: TGTGCCACCAGCAGAGATCTTTCCGGGACGGGAGTTTATGGCTACACCTTC

D: TRBD1
V: TRBV25-1
J: TRBJ2-1
size: -
CDR3: CASRGQVGNEQFF
DNA: TGTGCCAGCAGGGGACAGGTGGGCAATGAGCAGTTCTTC

D: -
V: TRBV7-2
J: TRBJ2-5
size: -
CDR3: CASSFPSARTQYF
DNA: TGTGCCAGCAGCTTTCCATCCGCCAGGACCCAGTACTTC

D: -
V: TRBV6-1
J: TRBJ1-5
size: -
CDR3: CASSDGGSAQPQHF
DNA: TGTGCCAGCAGTGACGGGGGGTCGGCTCAGCCCCAGCATTTT

D: -
V: TRBV6-5
J: TRBJ2-5
size: once
CDR3: CASSLSGLRGRETQYF
DNA: TGTGCCAGCAGTTTGTCCGGGCTCAGGGGACGAGAGACCCAGTACTTC

D: -
V: TRBV28
J: TRBJ1-2
size: few
CDR3: CASSSDALRDLGRIYGYTF
DNA: TGTGCCAGCAGTTCCGACGCCCTCCGGGACCTCGGGAGAATCTATGGCTACACCTTC

D: TRBD1
V: TRBV5-1
J: TRBJ2-1
size: -
CDR3: CASSSGQGVYNEQFF
DNA: TGCGCCAGCAGCTCAGGACAGGGGGTGTACAATGAGCAGTTCTTC

D: TRBD2
V: TRBV5-4
J: TRBJ2-3
size: once
CDR3: CASSSRTSGESTDTQYF
DNA: TGTGCCAGCAGCTCGAGGACTAGCGGGGAAAGCACAGATACGCAGTATTTT

D: TRBD2
V: TRBV4-2
J: TRBJ2-1
size: -
CDR3: CASSQEQTSGVNEQFF
DNA: TGTGCCAGCAGCCAAGAGCAAACTAGCGGGGTCAATGAGCAGTTCTTC

D: TRBD1
V: TRBV7-9
J: TRBJ2-7
size: -
CDR3: CASSAGQGIHYEQYF
DNA: TGTGCCAGCAGCGCCGGACAGGGGATACACTACGAGCAGTACTTC

D: -
V: TRBV5-1
J: TRBJ1-2
size: once
CDR3: CASSLETVYGYTF
DNA: TGCGCCAGCAGCTTGGAGACAGTCTATGGCTACACCTTC

D: TRBD2
V: TRBV4-2
J: TRBJ2-3
size: -
CDR3: CASSQGSPSGGSGQYF
DNA: TGTGCCAGCAGCCAAGGAAGTCCCAGCGGGGGGTCCGGGCAGTATTTT

D: TRBD2
V: TRBV5-4
J: TRBJ2-6
size: few
CDR3: CASSVPGLDSAAF
DNA: TGTGCCAGCAGCGTTCCGGGACTAGATTCAGCGGCTTTC

D: TRBD1
V: TRBV11-3
J: TRBJ2-3
size: -
CDR3: CASSTGQGDEDTQYF
DNA: TGTGCCAGCAGCACTGGACAGGGAGATGAAGATACGCAGTATTTT

D: TRBD1
V: TRBV19
J: TRBJ2-7
size: -
CDR3: CASSLRGKGQGSHEQYF
DNA: TGTGCCAGTAGTCTCCGGGGGAAGGGACAGGGGTCTCACGAGCAGTACTTC

D: -
V: TRBV11-3
J: TRBJ2-2
size: -
CDR3: CASSSIGGSGELFF
DNA: TGTGCCAGCAGCTCGATAGGGGGATCCGGGGAGCTGTTTTTT

D: -
V: TRBV2
J: TRBJ1-3
size: -
CDR3: CASSKSLTGPSGNTIYF
DNA: TGTGCCAGCAGTAAATCTTTGACAGGTCCCTCTGGAAACACCATATATTTT

D: -
V: TRBV25-1
J: TRBJ1-6
size: few
CDR3: CASSTSWEVHSPLHF
DNA: TGTGCCAGCAGTACGTCCTGGGAGGTTCATTCACCCCTCCACTTT

D: -
V: TRBV4-3
J: TRBJ1-3
size: -
CDR3: CASSQDLGATGNTIYF
DNA: TGCGCCAGCAGCCAAGATCTGGGGGCGACTGGAAACACCATATATTTT

D: -
V: TRBV7-9
J: TRBJ2-7
size: -
CDR3: CASSLGASKSYEQYF
DNA: TGTGCCAGCAGCTTAGGGGCTAGCAAGAGCTACGAGCAGTACTTC

D: TRBD2
V: TRBV10-2
J: TRBJ2-1
size: -
CDR3: CATQLAGGVNEQFF
DNA: TGCGCCACCCAACTAGCGGGGGGGGTCAATGAGCAGTTCTTC

D: TRBD1
V: TRBV7-9
J: TRBJ1-5
size: -
CDR3: CASSSQGASNQPQHF
DNA: TGTGCCAGCAGCTCACAGGGGGCGAGCAATCAGCCCCAGCATTTT

D: -
V: TRBV19
J: TRBJ1-2
size: -
CDR3: CASSIVRSYGYTF
DNA: TGTGCCAGTAGTATAGTTCGCAGCTATGGCTACACCTTC

D: TRBD1
V: TRBV7-8
J: TRBJ1-4
size: -
CDR3: CASSTGQWNEKLFF
DNA: TGTGCCAGCAGCACGGGACAGTGGAATGAAAAACTGTTTTTT

D: -
V: TRBV11-2
J: TRBJ2-1
size: few
CDR3: CASSLDGGFSEQFF
DNA: TGTGCCAGCAGCTTAGATGGAGGTTTCAGTGAGCAGTTCTTC

D: -
V: TRBV5-1
J: TRBJ2-4
size: -
CDR3: CASSPNAGGAKNIQYF
DNA: TGCGCCAGCAGCCCCAACGCCGGAGGGGCCAAAAACATTCAGTACTTC

D: TRBD2
V: TRBV19
J: TRBJ2-7
size: -
CDR3: CASSSPGLDYEQYF
DNA: TGTGCCAGTAGTAGCCCCGGACTAGACTACGAGCAGTACTTC

D: -
V: TRBV7-9
J: TRBJ1-6
size: -
CDR3: CASSHINSPLHF
DNA: TGTGCCAGCAGCCACATAAATTCACCCCTCCACTTT

D: TRBD1
V: TRBV6-5
J: TRBJ1-2
size: -
CDR3: CASSFGQGASYGYTF
DNA: TGTGCCAGCAGTTTCGGACAGGGGGCTAGCTATGGCTACACCTTC

D: TRBD2
V: TRBV4-1
J: TRBJ2-3
size: once
CDR3: CASSRGLAEGDTQYF
DNA: TGCGCCAGCAGCCGAGGACTAGCGGAGGGGGATACGCAGTATTTT

D: -
V: TRBV4-1
J: TRBJ1-6
size: -
CDR3: CASSLGLFGRGAANSPLHF
DNA: TGCGCCAGCAGCCTCGGACTGTTTGGCAGGGGCGCAGCTAATTCCCCCCTCCACTTT

D: TRBD1
V: TRBV7-9
J: TRBJ1-2
size: -
CDR3: CASSAQGAFSGNYGYTF
DNA: TGTGCCAGCAGCGCACAGGGGGCGTTTTCGGGTAACTATGGCTACACCTTC

D: -
V: TRBV20-1
J: TRBJ1-2
size: -
CDR3: CSAHTVGGYTF
DNA: TGCAGTGCCCATACAGTAGGCGGCTACACCTTC

D: -
V: TRBV10-1
J: TRBJ1-2
size: -
CDR3: CASSESFDSLGEGYGYTF
DNA: TGCGCCAGCAGTGAGTCGTTCGATTCGTTGGGGGAGGGCTATGGCTACACCTTC

D: -
V: TRBV27
J: TRBJ1-1
size: -
CDR3: CASRSHRNLNTEAFF
DNA: TGTGCCAGCAGAAGCCACAGGAATTTGAACACTGAAGCTTTCTTT

D: -
V: TRBV6-5
J: TRBJ2-5
size: -
CDR3: CASSTGKSQYF
DNA: TGTGCCAGCAGTACAGGGAAGAGCCAGTACTTC

D: TRBD1
V: TRBV7-8
J: TRBJ2-2
size: once
CDR3: CASSSLLLDRGHVGELFF
DNA: TGTGCCAGCAGCTCACTTCTTCTGGACAGGGGGCACGTCGGGGAGCTGTTTTTT

D: TRBD1
V: TRBV6-5
J: TRBJ1-4
size: -
CDR3: CASSSTGYNEKLFF
DNA: TGTGCCAGCAGCTCGACAGGGTATAATGAAAAACTGTTTTTT

D: -
V: TRBV5-1
J: TRBJ2-7
size: -
CDR3: CASSLGLVYEQYF
DNA: TGCGCCAGCAGCTTGGGACTCGTGTACGAGCAGTACTTC

D: TRBD1
V: TRBV28
J: TRBJ2-6
size: -
CDR3: CASSPGQGAGANVLTF
DNA: TGTGCCAGCAGTCCGGGACAGGGCGCTGGGGCCAACGTCCTGACTTTC

D: TRBD2
V: TRBV7-2
J: TRBJ2-3
size: -
CDR3: CASSTHPSGGRDTQYF
DNA: TGTGCCAGCAGCACACACCCGTCGGGGGGGCGGGATACGCAGTATTTT

D: -
V: TRBV9
J: TRBJ1-1
size: -
CDR3: CASRGGRSTEAFF
DNA: TGTGCCAGCAGGGGGGGGCGTAGCACTGAAGCTTTCTTT

D: TRBD2
V: TRBV7-2
J: TRBJ2-7
size: -
CDR3: CASSLGGTSGYEQYF
DNA: TGTGCCAGCAGCTTAGGCGGGACTAGCGGCTACGAGCAGTACTTC